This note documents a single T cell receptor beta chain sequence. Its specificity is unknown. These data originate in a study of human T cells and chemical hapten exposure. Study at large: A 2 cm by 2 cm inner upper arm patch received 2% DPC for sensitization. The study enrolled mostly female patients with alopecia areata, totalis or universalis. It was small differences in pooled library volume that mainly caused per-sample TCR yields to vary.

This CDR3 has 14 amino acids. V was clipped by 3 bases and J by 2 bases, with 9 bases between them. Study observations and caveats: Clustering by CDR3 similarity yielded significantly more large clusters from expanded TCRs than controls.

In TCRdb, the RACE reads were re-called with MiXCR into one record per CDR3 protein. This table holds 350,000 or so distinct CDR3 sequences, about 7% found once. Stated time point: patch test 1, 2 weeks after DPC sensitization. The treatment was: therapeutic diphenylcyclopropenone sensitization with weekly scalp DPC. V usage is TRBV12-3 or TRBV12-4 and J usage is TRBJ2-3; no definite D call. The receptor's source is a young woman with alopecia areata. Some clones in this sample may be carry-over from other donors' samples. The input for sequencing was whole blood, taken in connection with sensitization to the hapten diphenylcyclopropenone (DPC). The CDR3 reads CASSFASFTDTQYF. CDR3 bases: TGTGCCAGCAGTTTTGCTAGTTTCACAGATACGCAGTATTTT.